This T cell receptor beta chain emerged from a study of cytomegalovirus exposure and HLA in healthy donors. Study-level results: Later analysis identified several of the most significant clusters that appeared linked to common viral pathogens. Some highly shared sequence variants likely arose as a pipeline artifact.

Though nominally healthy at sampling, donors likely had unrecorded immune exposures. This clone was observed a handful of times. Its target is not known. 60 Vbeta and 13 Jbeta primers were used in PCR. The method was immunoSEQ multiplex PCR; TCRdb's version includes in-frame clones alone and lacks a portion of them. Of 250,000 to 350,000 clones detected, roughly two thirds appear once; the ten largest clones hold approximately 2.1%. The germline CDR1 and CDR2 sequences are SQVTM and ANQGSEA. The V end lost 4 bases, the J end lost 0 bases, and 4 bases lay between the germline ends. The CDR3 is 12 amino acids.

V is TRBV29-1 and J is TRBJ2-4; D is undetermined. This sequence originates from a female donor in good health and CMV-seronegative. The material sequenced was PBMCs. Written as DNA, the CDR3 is TGCAGCGTTGTTCTAGCCAAAAACATTCAGTACTTC. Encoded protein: CSVVLAKNIQYF.